One and the same sample provided the 11 T cell receptor beta chains below, sequenced in a study of molecular identifiers for immune sequencing clone quantification. TCRdb itself ran the PCR reads through MiXCR, one entry per CDR3 protein. Among 460,000 or so distinct CDR3 sequences, roughly 26% were seen once, and the ten largest hold 0.7% to 0.9%. Sequencing used naive CD8+ T cells from blood, with Jurkat cell RNA spiked in. Subset: FACS-sorted CD8+CD4-CCR7+CD45RA+ naive T cells. Receptors were obtained from a human donor in good health. Some libraries in this study had Jurkat cell RNA spiked in.

On this clonotype itself: This clone may be a read error of a much larger clone one base away. The chain has TRBV4-3 and TRBJ2-7; D might be TRBD1 (5 bases). Trimming left V 4 bases short and J 2 bases short, with 18 bases between. CDR3 length equals 16 residues. Germline V gene data show CDR1 as LGHNA and CDR2 as YSLEER. The CDR3 here is CASSRDTTAYAYEQYF. CDR3 DNA sequence: TGCGCCAGCAGCCGAGATACGACAGCATACGCCTACGAGCAGTACTTC.

This chain uses TRBV7-6 with TRBJ2-3; 10 bases agree with TRBD1. Germline CDR1 SGHVS, CDR2 FNYEAQ. V lost 3 bases, J lost 2 bases, and 17 bases stayed unmatched. This CDR3 region has 20 residues. The CDR3 sequence: CASSLLTGGGGKRDTDTQYF. Written as DNA, the CDR3 is TGTGCCAGCAGCTTGCTGACAGGGGGCGGTGGGAAAAGGGACACAGATACGCAGTATTTT. The whole variable domain, filled in from reference TRBV7-6 and TRBJ2-3, reads GAGVSQSPRYKVTKRGQDVALRCDPISGHVSLYWYRQALGQGPEFLTYFNYEAQQDKSGLPNDRFSAERPEGSISTLTIQRTEQRDSAMYRCASSLLTGGGGKRDTDTQYFGPGTRLTVL.

With regard to this clonotype: One end of the junction does not line up with germline, which may come from a read error. This chain joins TRBV4-3 and TRBJ2-1; TRBD2 is a possible D gene (5 bases). CDR3 size: 15 residues. Germline CDR1 is LGHNA and CDR2 is YSLEER. CDR3 sequence (DNA): TGCGCCAGCAGCTCCTACCGTAGCGCCTACAATGAGCAGGTCTTC. This translates into CASSSYRSAYNEQVF.

The CDR3 spells CALSQDGLNQPQHF. CDR3 nucleotide sequence: TGTGCCCTATCCCAGGACGGCTTGAATCAGCCCCAGCATTTT. The chain joins TRBV30 to TRBJ1-5, with unresolved D. Germline V CDR1 and CDR2: GTSNPN, SVGIG (reference sequence). Trimming took 8 bases from V and 4 from J, leaving 18 bases between them. The CDR3 is 14 residues long.

This clonotype was detected a few times. The chain has TRBV10-3 and TRBJ2-5; 9 nucleotides agree with TRBD1. CDR1 ENHRY and CDR2 SYGVKD come from the germline V gene. CDR3 size: 14 residues. Losses at the gene ends were 10 bases for V and 3 bases for J; bases not matched to a gene: 9. Written as DNA, the CDR3 is TGTGCCACGTGTTGGGGACAGGGCGAAGAGACCCAGTACTTC. Translation: CATCWGQGEETQYF.

There are a few counts of this clonotype. The chain employs TRBV25-1 and TRBJ2-7, with D possibly TRBD1 on 6 matching bases. The CDR3 spans 14 residues. V dropped 1 base and J dropped 5 bases, with 12 bases sitting between them. Germline CDR1 is MGHDK and CDR2 is SYGVNS. CDR3 loop: CASSEWHRAHEQYF. CDR3 nucleotides: TGTGCCAGCAGTGAATGGCACAGGGCTCACGAGCAGTACTTC.

Of note for this clonotype: Being one base from a much bigger clone, this may be a read error. This chain connects TRBV7-9 to TRBJ2-3, with D uncertain. This CDR3 region has 16 residues. The germline V gene has CDR1 SEHNR and CDR2 FQNEAQ (reference sequence). Here the CDR3 reads CACSPPIQTSTDTQYF. The CDR3 DNA follows: TGTGCCTGCAGCCCCCCGATCCAGACTAGCACAGATACGCAGTATTTT. The whole variable domain, filled in from reference TRBV7-9 and TRBJ2-3, reads DTGVSQNPRHKITKRGQNVTFRCDPISEHNRLYWYRQTLGQGPEFLTYFQNEAQLEKSRLLSDRFSAERPKGSFSTLEIQRTEQGDSAMYLCACSPPIQTSTDTQYFGPGTRLTVL.

This chain uses TRBV19 with TRBJ2-7, with 8 bases identical to TRBD2. V gave up 10 bases and J gave up 2 bases; unmatched junction bases: 13. Germline values: CDR1 LNHDA, CDR2 SQIVND (reference sequence). CDR3 size: 15 residues. CDR3 DNA sequence: TGTGCCAATACTCCGGCGGGGGGCGGCACCTACGAGCAGTACTTC. It codes for CANTPAGGGTYEQYF.

This clonotype was seen more than once but under ten times. This chain joins TRBV27 and TRBJ2-5; D assignment may be TRBD1 or TRBD2 (5 bases each). V lost 6 bases and J lost 7, with 18 bases in between. The CDR3 extends over 14 amino acids. Germline CDR1 is MNHEY and CDR2 is SMNVEV (reference sequence). CDR3 sequence (DNA): TGTGCCAGCAGACAAATGCCGGGACCCACGACCCAGTACTTC. Translated: CASRQMPGPTTQYF.

This clonotype was picked up many times. This sequence joins TRBV27 and TRBJ2-7; D is possibly TRBD2 (6 bases). Trimming removed 5 bases from V and 4 bases from J, with 18 bases in between. From germline, CDR1 is MNHEY and CDR2 SMNVEV (reference sequence). The CDR3 is made up of 15 amino acids. CDR3 sequence (DNA): TGTGCCAGCAGTCCTGCCCAACTAGCCGTTTACGAGCAGTACTTC. It specifies CASSPAQLAVYEQYF.

This clonotype was recorded at least ten times. The rearrangement joins TRBV14 to TRBJ2-3; D might be TRBD2 (5 bases). Germline V lookup: CDR1 SGHDN, CDR2 FVKESK. V gave up 5 bases and J gave up 4 bases, with 16 bases separating them. This CDR3 contains 15 residues. The CDR3 DNA reads TGTGCCAGCAGCGAGAATAGTTGGGGAGCAGATACGCAGTATTTT. As protein: CASSENSWGADTQYF.